This TCR beta chain was profiled in a study of shared clonotypes between healthy human individuals. The wider study: The donors, a couple of women and a few men, were aged 18 to 49.

The healthy adult donors were HIV-negative and reported no recent acute infections or vaccinations. Using immunoSEQ multiplex PCR, the repertoire was profiled, and TCRdb retains in-frame clones only, with some absent. The sample contains roughly 2,500,000 clones, 93% of which appear only once. The receptor's source is a man aged 18-30 years in good health. Some clones in this sample may be carry-over from other donors' samples. The sequenced sample consisted of naive CD4+ T cells from PBMCs. Subset reported: CD45RA+ positively selected.

The CDR3 loop reads CASSLLGAPYTGELFF. The CDR3 coding sequence is TGTGCCAGCAGCTTGTTGGGAGCGCCGTACACCGGGGAGCTGTTTTTT. The chain carries TRBV7-3 and TRBJ2-2; D possibly corresponds to TRBD2 (5 bases). The CDR3 has 16 amino acids. CDR1 and CDR2 (germline): SGHTA, FQGTGA. The V and J ends lost 3 bases and 3 bases respectively, with 14 bases between them. Supplemented by reference TRBV7-3 and TRBJ2-2, the full variable domain reads GAGVSQTPSNKVTEKGKYVELRCDPISGHTALYWYRQSLGQGPEFLIYFQGTGAADDSGLPNDRFFAVRPEGSVSTLKIQRTERGDSAVYLCASSLLGAPYTGELFFGEGSRLTVL.